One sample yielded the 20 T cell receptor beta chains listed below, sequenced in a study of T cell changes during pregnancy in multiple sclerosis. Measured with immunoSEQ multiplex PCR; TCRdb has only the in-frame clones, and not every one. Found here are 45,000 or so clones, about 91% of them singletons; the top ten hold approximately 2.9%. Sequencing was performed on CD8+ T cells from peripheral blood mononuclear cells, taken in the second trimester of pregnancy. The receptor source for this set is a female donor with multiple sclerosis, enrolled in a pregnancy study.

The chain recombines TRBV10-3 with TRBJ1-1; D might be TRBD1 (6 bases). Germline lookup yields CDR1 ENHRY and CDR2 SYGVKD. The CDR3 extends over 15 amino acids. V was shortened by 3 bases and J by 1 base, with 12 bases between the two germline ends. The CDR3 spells CAISEIQGWNTEAFF. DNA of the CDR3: TGTGCCATCAGTGAAATACAGGGTTGGAACACTGAAGCTTTCTTT.

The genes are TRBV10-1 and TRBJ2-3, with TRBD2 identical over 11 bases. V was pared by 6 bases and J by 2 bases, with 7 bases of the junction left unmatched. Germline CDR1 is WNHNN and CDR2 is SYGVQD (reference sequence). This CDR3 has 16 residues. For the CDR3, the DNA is TGCGCCAGCAGGGGGAATAGCGGGGGGGTCACAGATACGCAGTATTTT. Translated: CASRGNSGGVTDTQYF.

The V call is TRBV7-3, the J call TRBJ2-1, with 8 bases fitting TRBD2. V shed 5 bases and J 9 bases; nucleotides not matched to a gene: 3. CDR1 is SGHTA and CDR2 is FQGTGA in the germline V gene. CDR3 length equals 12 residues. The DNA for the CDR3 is TGTGCCAGCAGCACGGGACTAGGTGAGCAGTTCTTC. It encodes CASSTGLGEQFF.

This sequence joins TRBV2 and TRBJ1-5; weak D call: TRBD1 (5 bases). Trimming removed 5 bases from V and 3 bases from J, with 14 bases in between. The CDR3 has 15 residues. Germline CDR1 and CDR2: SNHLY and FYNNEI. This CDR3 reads CASSPGGGHNQPQHF. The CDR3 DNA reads TGTGCCAGCAGTCCCGGGGGTGGGCACAATCAGCCCCAGCATTTT.

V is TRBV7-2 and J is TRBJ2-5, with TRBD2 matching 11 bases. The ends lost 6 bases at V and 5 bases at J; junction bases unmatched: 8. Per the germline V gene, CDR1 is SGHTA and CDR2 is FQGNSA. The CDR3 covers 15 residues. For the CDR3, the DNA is TGTGCCAGCAGAAATAGCGGGGGGGCTGGGGAGACCCAGTACTTC. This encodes CASRNSGGAGETQYF. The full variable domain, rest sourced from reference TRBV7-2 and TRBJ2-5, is GAGVSQSPSNKVTEKGKDVELRCDPISGHTALYWYRQSLGQGLEFLIYFQGNSAPDKSGLPSDRFSAERTGGSVSTLTIQRTQQEDSAVYLCASRNSGGAGETQYFGPGTRLLVL.

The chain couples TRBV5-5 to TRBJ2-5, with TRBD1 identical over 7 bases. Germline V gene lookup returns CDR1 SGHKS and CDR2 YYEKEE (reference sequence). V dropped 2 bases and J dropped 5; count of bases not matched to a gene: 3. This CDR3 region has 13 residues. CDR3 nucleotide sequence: TGTGCCAGCAGCTTAAGGGGGCTGGAGACCCAGTACTTC. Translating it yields CASSLRGLETQYF. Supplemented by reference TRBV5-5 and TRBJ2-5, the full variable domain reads DAGVTQSPTHLIKTRGQQVTLRCSPISGHKSVSWYQQVLGQGPQFIFQYYEKEERGRGNFPDRFSARQFPNYSSELNVNALLLGDSALYLCASSLRGLETQYFGPGTRLLVL.

The CDR3 loop reads CASSVGGTSDYEQYF. DNA of the CDR3: TGTGCCAGCAGCGTGGGGGGGACTAGCGACTACGAGCAGTACTTC. V gene TRBV9 combines with J gene TRBJ2-7, with 10 nucleotides matching TRBD2. J was trimmed by 3 bases and V by 2 bases; bases with no gene match: 5. The CDR3 sequence is 15 residues long. Per the germline V gene, CDR1 is SGDLS and CDR2 is YYNGEE.

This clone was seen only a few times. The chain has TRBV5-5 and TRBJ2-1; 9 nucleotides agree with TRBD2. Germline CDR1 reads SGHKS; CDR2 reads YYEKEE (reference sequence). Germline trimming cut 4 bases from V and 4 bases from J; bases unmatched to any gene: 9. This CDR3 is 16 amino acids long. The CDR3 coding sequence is TGTGCCAGCAGCCAAGAGGCTAGCGGGGCTTACAATGAGCAGTTCTTC. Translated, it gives CASSQEASGAYNEQFF.

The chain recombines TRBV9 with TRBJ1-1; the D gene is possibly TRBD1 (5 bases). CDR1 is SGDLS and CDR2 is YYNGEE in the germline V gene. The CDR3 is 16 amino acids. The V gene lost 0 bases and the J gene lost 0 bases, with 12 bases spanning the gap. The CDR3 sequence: CASSVGPQAVNTEAFF. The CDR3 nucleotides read TGTGCCAGCAGCGTAGGACCACAGGCAGTGAACACTGAAGCTTTCTTT.

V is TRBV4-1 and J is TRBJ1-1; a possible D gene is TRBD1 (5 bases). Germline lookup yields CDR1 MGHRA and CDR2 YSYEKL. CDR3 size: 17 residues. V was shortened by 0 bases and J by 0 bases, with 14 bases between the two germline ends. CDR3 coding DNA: TGCGCCAGCAGCCAAGAGGGGACTGAATATATGAACACTGAAGCTTTCTTT. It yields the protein CASSQEGTEYMNTEAFF.

CDR3 DNA sequence: TGTGCCACCAGCAGGCCTCCCGGGACAGGGGGTGAAAAACTGTTTTTT. It encodes CATSRPPGTGGEKLFF. The V gene is TRBV15, the J gene TRBJ1-4, with 11 bases aligning to TRBD1. Trimming took 3 bases from V and 7 from J; bases not matched to a gene: 7. The CDR3 extends over 16 amino acids. CDR1 and CDR2 from the germline V gene are LNHNV and YYDKDF (reference sequence).

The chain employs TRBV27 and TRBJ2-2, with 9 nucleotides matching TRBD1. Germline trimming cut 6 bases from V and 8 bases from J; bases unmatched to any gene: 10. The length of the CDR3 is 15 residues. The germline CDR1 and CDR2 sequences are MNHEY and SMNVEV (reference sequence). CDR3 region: CASRGGTGLGGELFF. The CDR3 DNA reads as TGTGCCAGCAGGGGTGGGACAGGGTTAGGTGGGGAGCTGTTTTTT.

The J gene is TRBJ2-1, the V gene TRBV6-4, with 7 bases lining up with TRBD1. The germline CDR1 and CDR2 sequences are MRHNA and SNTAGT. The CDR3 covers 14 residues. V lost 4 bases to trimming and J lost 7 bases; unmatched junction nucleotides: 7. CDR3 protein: CASSGTPGGNEQFF. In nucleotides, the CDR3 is TGTGCCAGCAGTGGCACGCCAGGGGGAAATGAGCAGTTCTTC.

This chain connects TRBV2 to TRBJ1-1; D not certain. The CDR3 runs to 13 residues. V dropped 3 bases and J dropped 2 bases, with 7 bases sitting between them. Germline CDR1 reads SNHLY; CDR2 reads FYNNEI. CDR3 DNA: TGTGCCAGCAGTGATGAGGCTAACACTGAAGCTTTCTTT. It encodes CASSDEANTEAFF.

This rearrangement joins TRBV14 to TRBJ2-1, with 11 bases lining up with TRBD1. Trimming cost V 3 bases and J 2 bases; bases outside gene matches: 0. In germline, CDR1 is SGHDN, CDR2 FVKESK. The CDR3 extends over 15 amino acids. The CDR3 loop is CASSQGQGAYNEQFF. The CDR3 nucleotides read TGTGCCAGCAGCCAGGGACAGGGGGCCTACAATGAGCAGTTCTTC.

CDR3 sequence (DNA): TGCGCCACCCGTCGGACTAGCGGGGGAGCGAACACCGGGGAGCTGTTTTTT. Its protein is CATRRTSGGANTGELFF. The chain combines TRBV10-1 with TRBJ2-2, with TRBD2 matching 13 bases. Germline CDR1 and CDR2: WNHNN and SYGVQD (reference sequence). This CDR3 region has 17 residues. The J segment lost 0 bases and the V segment lost 10 bases, leaving 8 bases of the junction unmatched.

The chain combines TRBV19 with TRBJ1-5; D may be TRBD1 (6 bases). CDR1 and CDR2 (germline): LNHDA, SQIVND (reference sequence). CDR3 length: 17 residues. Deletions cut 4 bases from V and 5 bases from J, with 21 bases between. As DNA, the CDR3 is TGTGCCAGTAGTAACCGCGGCGGGGGGCGCGTGGATCAGCCCCAGCATTTT. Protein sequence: CASSNRGGGRVDQPQHF.

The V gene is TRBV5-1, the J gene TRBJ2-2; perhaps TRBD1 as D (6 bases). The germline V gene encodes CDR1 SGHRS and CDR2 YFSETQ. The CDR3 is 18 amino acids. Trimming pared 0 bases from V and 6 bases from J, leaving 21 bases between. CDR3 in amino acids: CASSLAGTTEAQAGELFF. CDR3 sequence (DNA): TGCGCCAGCAGCTTGGCCGGGACAACCGAAGCCCAGGCCGGGGAGCTGTTTTTT. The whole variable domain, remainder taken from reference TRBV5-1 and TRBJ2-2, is KAGVTQTPRYLIKTRGQQVTLSCSPISGHRSVSWYQQTPGQGLQFLFEYFSETQRNKGNFPGRFSGRQFSNSRSEMNVSTLELGDSALYLCASSLAGTTEAQAGELFFGEGSRLTVL.

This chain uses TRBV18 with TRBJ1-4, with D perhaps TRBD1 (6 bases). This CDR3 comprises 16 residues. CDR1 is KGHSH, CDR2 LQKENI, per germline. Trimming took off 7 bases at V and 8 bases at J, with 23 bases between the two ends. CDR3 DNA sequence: TGTGCCAGCTTTCCTGGGCAGAACAGGGATGAGGAAAAACTGTTTTTT. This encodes CASFPGQNRDEEKLFF.

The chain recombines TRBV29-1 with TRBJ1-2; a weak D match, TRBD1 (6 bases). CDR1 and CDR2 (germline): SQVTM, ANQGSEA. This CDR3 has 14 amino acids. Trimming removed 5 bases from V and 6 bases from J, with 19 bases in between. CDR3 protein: CSVHSGTSTHGYTF. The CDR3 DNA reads TGCAGCGTTCACTCCGGGACATCGACGCATGGCTACACCTTC. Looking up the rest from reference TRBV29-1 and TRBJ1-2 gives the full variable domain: SAVISQKPSRDICQRGTSLTIQCQVDSQVTMMFWYRQQPGQSLTLIATANQGSEATYESGFVIDKFPISRPNLTFSTLTVSNMSPEDSSIYLCSVHSGTSTHGYTFGSGTRLTVV.